This T cell receptor beta chain was profiled in a study of breast tumors, draining lymph nodes, adjacent tissues. Trimming shortened V by 6 bases and J by 2 bases, and 10 bases separated the two germline ends. This CDR3 is 13 amino acids long. The germline V gene encodes CDR1 SNHLY and CDR2 FYNNEI. TCRdb ran MiXCR on the multiplex PCR reads and lists one entry per CDR3 protein. The sample includes approximately 300,000 distinct CDR3 sequences, more than 30% of them seen just once. This clonotype was recorded many times. Antigen: not known. The lymph nodes were axillary draining lymph nodes from breast cancer patients. Points from the study as a whole: Most tumor T cells seemingly derive from lymph node, then expand in tumor. Compared with lymph nodes, tumors were less diverse; compared with nontumor tissue, more. That most tumor T cells come from lymph nodes remained unproven. Tumor and nontumor repertoires were significantly more similar in luminal-like than in basal-like breast cancer.

The chain is built from TRBV2 and TRBJ1-2, with D tentatively TRBD1 (6 bases). This sequence originates from a female donor with breast cancer. Some clones in this sample may be carry-over from other donors' samples. The sequencing sample was made of axillary lymph node tissue. This chain's CDR3 is CASSPGQNYGYTF. The CDR3 bases are TGTGCCAGCAGCCCCGGACAGAACTATGGCTACACCTTC.